Included here is one TCR beta chain sequence, with context. Its matching antigen is unknown. The donors gave bone marrow, and they were healthy. 60 Vbeta and 13 Jbeta primers were used in PCR. Sequenced by immunoSEQ multiplex PCR; TCRdb stores in-frame clones only, minus some. The repertoire holds 200,000 to 250,000 clones, more than 75% seen once, with 1% to 1.5% in the top ten. This entry belongs to a study of cytomegalovirus exposure and HLA in healthy donors. Study-level information: There were approximately 400 genotyped donors. Of these, about 86% fell in the genetic ancestry cluster associated with self-reported Caucasian donors.

The study's findings and limits: Reports state that TCR beta sequences accurately predicted most subjects' HLA-A and HLA-B alleles.

The CDR3 is 16 residues long. Trimming took off 5 bases at V and 0 bases at J, with 17 bases between the two ends. From germline, CDR1 is MNHEY and CDR2 SMNVEV (reference sequence). The material sequenced was PBMCs. The receptor comes from a human donor in good health. The chain carries TRBV27 and TRBJ2-7; D unclear. The DNA for the CDR3 is TGTGCCAGCAGTCCCAACCCACACGGAGCCTCCTACGAGCAGTACTTC. It encodes CASSPNPHGASYEQYF.